This T cell receptor (beta chain) was sequenced during a study of T cell changes during pregnancy in multiple sclerosis. CDR1 KGHSH and CDR2 LQKENI come from the germline V gene. Between the trimmed V and J ends, which lost 6 bases and 0 bases, there was a span of 15 bases. The CDR3 length is 16 residues. Only in-frame clones appear in the TCRdb table, and some are missing; sequencing was by immunoSEQ multiplex PCR. The sample contains over 100,000 clones, 92% of which appear only once. The sample was peripheral blood, taken in the third trimester of pregnancy. The V call is TRBV18, the J call TRBJ2-1, with D perhaps matching TRBD1 (6 bases). The TCR sequence derives from a female donor with multiple sclerosis, enrolled in a pregnancy study. CDR3 DNA sequence: TGTGCCAGCTCTGACAGGATGGGTGCCTCCTACAATGAGCAGTTCTTC. It encodes CASSDRMGASYNEQFF.